This TCR beta chain was sequenced in a study of blood T cell repertoires in COVID-19. Study-wide context: Sites in the United States, Italy and Spain provided acute and convalescent COVID-19 samples.

Seattle researchers signed up patients amid active infection and tracked them longitudinally. The protocol was immunoSEQ multiplex PCR, while the TCRdb copy is restricted to in-frame clones and leaves out a portion. The sample holds a few hundred thousand clones, roughly 90% seen once. The germline gives CDR1 SGHRS, CDR2 YFSETQ. The CDR3 is 15 amino acids. Trimming left V 5 bases short and J 1 base short, with 15 bases between. What was sequenced was peripheral blood. This TCR derives from a woman between 55 and 75 years old with COVID-19, enrolled during active disease. The chain joins TRBV5-1 to TRBJ1-1, with D tentatively TRBD1 (6 bases). CDR3 sequence: CASRPLDSQNTEAFF. The CDR3 coding sequence is TGCGCCAGCAGGCCCTTGGACAGCCAGAACACTGAAGCTTTCTTT. Full variable domain (missing parts from reference TRBV5-1 and TRBJ1-1): KAGVTQTPRYLIKTRGQQVTLSCSPISGHRSVSWYQQTPGQGLQFLFEYFSETQRNKGNFPGRFSGRQFSNSRSEMNVSTLELGDSALYLCASRPLDSQNTEAFFGQGTRLTVV.